Listed here is a single TCR beta chain. The V segment lost 5 bases and the J segment 3 bases; nucleotides outside the gene matches: 2. This CDR3 has 14 amino acids. The germline V gene has CDR1 SGHRS and CDR2 YFSETQ. Some clones are missing from TCRdb's copy, which holds only in-frame ones; the method was immunoSEQ multiplex PCR. The table includes about 350,000 clones, around 88% detected once. This sample is part of a study of blood T cell repertoires in COVID-19. The sequenced material came from peripheral blood. The chain couples TRBV5-1 to TRBJ2-3; 11 bases line up with TRBD2. The clonotype was recovered from a woman between 55 and 75 years old with COVID-19, enrolled during active disease. For the CDR3, the DNA is TGCGCCAGCAGTACTAGCGGGGGAACAGATACGCAGTATTTT. Translated, it gives CASSTSGGTDTQYF.